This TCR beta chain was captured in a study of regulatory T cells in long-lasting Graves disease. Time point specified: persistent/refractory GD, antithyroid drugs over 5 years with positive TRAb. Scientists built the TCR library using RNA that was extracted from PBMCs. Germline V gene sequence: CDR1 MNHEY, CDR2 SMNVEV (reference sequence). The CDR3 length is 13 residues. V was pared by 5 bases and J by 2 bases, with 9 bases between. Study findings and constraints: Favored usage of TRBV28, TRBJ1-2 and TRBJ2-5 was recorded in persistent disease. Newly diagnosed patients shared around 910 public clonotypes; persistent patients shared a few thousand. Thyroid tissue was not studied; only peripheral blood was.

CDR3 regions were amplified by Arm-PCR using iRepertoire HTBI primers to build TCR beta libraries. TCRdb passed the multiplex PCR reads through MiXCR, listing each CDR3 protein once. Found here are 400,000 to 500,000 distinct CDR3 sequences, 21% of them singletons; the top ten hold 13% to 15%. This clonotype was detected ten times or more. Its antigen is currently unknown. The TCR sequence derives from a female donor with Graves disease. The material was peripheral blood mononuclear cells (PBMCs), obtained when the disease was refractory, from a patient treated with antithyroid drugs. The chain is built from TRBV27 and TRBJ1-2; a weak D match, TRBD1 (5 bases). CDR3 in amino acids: CASSPTGNYGYTF. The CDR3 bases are TGTGCCAGCAGTCCTACAGGAAACTATGGCTACACCTTC.